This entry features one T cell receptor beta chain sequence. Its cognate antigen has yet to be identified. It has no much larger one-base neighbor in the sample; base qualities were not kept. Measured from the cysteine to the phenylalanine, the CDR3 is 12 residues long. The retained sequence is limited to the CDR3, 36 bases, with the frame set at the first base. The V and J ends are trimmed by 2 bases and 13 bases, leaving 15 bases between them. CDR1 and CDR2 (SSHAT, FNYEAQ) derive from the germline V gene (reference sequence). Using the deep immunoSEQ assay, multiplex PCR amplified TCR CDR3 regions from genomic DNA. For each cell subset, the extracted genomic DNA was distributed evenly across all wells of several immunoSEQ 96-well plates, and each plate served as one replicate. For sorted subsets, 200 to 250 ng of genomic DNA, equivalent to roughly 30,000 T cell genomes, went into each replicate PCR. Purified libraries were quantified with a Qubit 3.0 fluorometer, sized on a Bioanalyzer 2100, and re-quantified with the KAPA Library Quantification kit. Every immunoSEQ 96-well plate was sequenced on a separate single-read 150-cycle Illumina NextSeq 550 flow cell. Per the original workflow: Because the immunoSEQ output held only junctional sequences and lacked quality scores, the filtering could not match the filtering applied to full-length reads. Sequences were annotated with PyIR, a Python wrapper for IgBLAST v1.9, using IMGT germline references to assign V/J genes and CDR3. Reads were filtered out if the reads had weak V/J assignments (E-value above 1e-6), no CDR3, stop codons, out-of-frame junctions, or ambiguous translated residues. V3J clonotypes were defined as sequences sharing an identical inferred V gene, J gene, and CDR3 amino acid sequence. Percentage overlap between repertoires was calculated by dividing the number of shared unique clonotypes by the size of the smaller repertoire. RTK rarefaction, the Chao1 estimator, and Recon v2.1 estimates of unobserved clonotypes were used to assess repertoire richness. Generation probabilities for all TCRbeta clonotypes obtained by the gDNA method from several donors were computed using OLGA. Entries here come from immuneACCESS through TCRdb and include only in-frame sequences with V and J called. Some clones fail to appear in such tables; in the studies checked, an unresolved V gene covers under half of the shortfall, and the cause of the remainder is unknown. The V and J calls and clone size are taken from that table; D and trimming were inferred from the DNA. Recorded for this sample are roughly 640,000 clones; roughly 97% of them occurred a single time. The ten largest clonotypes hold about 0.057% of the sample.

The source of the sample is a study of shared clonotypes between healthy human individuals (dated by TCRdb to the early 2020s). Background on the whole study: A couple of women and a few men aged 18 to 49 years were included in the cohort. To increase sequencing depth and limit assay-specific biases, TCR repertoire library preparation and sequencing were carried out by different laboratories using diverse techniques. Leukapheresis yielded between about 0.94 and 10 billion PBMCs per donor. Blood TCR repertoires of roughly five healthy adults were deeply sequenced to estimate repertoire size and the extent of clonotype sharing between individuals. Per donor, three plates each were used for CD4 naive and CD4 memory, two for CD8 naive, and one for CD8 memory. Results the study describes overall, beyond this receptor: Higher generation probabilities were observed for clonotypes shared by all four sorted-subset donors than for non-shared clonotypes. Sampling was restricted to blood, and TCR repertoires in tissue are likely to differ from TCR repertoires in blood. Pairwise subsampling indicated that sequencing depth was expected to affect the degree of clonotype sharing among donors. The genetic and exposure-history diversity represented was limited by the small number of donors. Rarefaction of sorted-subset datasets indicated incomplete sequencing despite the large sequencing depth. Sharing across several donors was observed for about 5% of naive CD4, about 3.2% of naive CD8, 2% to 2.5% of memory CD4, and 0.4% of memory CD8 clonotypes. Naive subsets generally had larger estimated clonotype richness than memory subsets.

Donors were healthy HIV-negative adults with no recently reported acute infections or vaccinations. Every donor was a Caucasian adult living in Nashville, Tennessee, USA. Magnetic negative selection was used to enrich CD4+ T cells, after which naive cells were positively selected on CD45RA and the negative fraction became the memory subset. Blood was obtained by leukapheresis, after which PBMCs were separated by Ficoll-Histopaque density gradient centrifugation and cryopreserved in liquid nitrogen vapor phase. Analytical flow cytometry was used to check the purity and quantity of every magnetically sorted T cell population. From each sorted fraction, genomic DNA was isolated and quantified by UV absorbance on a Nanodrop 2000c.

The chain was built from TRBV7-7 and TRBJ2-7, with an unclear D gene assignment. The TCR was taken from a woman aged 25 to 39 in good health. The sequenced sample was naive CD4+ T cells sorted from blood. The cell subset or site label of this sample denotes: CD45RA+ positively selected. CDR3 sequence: CASSLLGIRAYF. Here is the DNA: TGTGCCAGCAGCTTATTAGGAATTCGGGCCTACTTC. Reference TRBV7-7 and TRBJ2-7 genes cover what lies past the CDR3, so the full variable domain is GAGVSQSPRYKVTKRGQDVTLRCDPISSHATLYWYQQALGQGPEFLTYFNYEAQPDKSGLPSDRFSAERPEGSISTLTIQRTEQRDSAMYRCASSLLGIRAYFGPGTRLTVT.